The entry below describes one TCR beta chain. The data stem from a study of blood T cell repertoires in COVID-19. Study background: COVID-19 samples from acute and convalescent phases originated in the United States, Italy and Spain. Sample material is recorded as cDNA or gDNA derived from T cells, B-cell-depleted T cells, or PBMCs.

As handled by the study authors: Amplification with reference gene primers provided the estimates of nucleated cell counts. Assay: immunoSEQ multiplex PCR; the TCRdb copy retains only in-frame clones and omits some. V and J calls and clone size are as listed in that table; D and trimming were resolved from the DNA. The sample lists roughly 500,000 clones, roughly 89% seen once, with 0.9% in the top ten. Germline V gene lookup returns CDR1 SGHKS and CDR2 YYEKEE (reference sequence). The CDR3 loop spans 17 amino acids. V dropped 0 bases and J dropped 8; count of bases not matched to a gene: 16. The sequenced material came from peripheral blood. V and J are TRBV5-5 and TRBJ1-2, with 7 nucleotides matching TRBD1. The clonotype originates from a man younger than 30 with COVID-19, enrolled during active disease. CDR3 sequence: CASSLEAGTAALGGYTF. The CDR3 DNA sequence: TGTGCCAGCAGCTTGGAGGCCGGGACAGCTGCCTTGGGCGGCTACACCTTC.